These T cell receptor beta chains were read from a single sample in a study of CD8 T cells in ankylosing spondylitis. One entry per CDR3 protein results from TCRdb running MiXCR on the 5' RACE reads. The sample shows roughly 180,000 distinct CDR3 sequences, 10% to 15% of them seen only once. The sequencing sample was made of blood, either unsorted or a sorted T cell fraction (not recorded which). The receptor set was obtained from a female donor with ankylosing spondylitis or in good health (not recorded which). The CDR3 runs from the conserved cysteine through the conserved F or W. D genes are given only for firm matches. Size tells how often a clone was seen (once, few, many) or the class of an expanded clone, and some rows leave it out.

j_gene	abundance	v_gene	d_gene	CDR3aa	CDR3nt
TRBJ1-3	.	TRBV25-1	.	CASSEEGILRNTIYF	TGTGCCAGCAGTGAAGAAGGAATACTTCGAAACACCATATATTTT
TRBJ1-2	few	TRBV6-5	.	CASSYDRVDGYTF	TGTGCCAGCAGTTACGACCGAGTCGATGGCTACACCTTC
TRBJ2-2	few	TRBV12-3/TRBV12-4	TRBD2	CASSPLAGSTGELFF	TGTGCCAGCAGTCCTCTAGCGGGATCGACCGGGGAGCTGTTTTTT
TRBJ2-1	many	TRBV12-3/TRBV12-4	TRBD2	CASKLSLGGGDYNEQFF	TGTGCCAGCAAACTATCATTGGGGGGAGGGGATTACAATGAGCAGTTCTTC
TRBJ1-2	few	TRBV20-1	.	CSALGGGYTF	TGCAGTGCTTTAGGGGGTGGCTACACCTTC
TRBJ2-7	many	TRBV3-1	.	CASRRTDNYEQYF	TGTGCCAGCAGGCGGACAGATAACTACGAGCAGTACTTC
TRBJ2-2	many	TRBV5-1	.	CASSLVRGINTGELFF	TGCGCCAGCAGCTTAGTACGGGGGATAAACACCGGGGAGCTGTTTTTT
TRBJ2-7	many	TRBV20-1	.	CSARGISHEQYF	TGCAGTGCTAGAGGTATTAGCCACGAGCAGTACTTC
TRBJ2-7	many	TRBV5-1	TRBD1	CASSLGGAGGSYEQYF	TGCGCCAGCAGCTTGGGAGGGGCAGGGGGATCCTACGAGCAGTACTTC
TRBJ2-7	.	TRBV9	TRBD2	CASSVGDSGTEQYF	TGTGCCAGCAGCGTAGGTGATAGCGGGACCGAGCAGTACTTC
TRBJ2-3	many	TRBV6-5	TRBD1	CASSYATGGVSTDTQYF	TGTGCCAGCAGTTACGCAACAGGGGGTGTGAGCACAGATACGCAGTATTTT
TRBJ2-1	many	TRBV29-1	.	CSVDSRGGNEQFF	TGCAGCGTTGATAGCAGGGGAGGGAATGAGCAGTTCTTC
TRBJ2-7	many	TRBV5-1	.	CASSPGTFQYF	TGCGCCAGCAGCCCCGGGACATTTCAGTACTTC
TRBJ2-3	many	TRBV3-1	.	CASSQDGRSTDTQYF	TGTGCCAGCAGCCAAGATGGCCGGAGCACAGATACGCAGTATTTT
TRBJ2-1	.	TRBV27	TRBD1	CASSLGTGGLSSEQFF	TGTGCCAGCAGCCTTGGGACAGGGGGCTTGTCCTCTGAGCAGTTCTTC
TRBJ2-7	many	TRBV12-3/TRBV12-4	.	CAISTQIGSYEQYF	TGTGCCATTTCGACCCAAATTGGCTCCTACGAGCAGTACTTC
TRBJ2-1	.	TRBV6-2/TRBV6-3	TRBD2	CASSTTSGRPEQFF	TGTGCCAGCAGTACGACTAGCGGGAGGCCTGAGCAGTTCTTC
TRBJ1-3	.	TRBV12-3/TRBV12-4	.	CASSLTEGNTIYF	TGTGCCAGCAGTTTAACGGAGGGAAACACCATATATTTT
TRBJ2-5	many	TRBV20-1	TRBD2	CSARDFLAGGPVETQYF	TGCAGTGCTAGAGATTTCCTAGCGGGAGGGCCGGTGGAGACCCAGTACTTC
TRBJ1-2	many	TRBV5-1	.	CASSFGRDSGYTF	TGCGCCAGCAGCTTTGGGAGGGATAGCGGCTACACCTTC
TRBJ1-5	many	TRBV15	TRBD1	CATSRASGGDGNQPQHF	TGTGCCACCAGCAGAGCATCAGGGGGCGATGGCAATCAGCCCCAGCATTTT
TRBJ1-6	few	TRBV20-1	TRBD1	CSAQGGSTYNSPLHF	TGCAGTGCACAGGGGGGTAGTACCTATAATTCACCCCTCCACTTT
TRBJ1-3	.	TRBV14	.	CASSQALSAGNTIYF	TGTGCCAGCAGCCAAGCCCTCTCGGCAGGAAACACCATATATTTT
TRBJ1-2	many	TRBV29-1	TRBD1	CSVEGQGYTF	TGCAGCGTGGAGGGACAGGGCTACACCTTC
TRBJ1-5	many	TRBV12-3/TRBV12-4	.	CASSYSFGGHSNQPQHF	TGTGCCAGCAGTTATTCTTTTGGGGGCCATAGCAATCAGCCCCAGCATTTT
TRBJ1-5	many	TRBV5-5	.	CASSPFSNQPQHF	TGTGCCAGCAGCCCTTTCAGTAATCAGCCCCAGCATTTT
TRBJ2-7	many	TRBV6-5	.	CASSYEVAASYEQYF	TGTGCCAGCAGTTACGAGGTAGCGGCCTCCTACGAGCAGTACTTC
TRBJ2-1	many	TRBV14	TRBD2	CASSLWGEGSLGEQFF	TGTGCCAGCAGCCTCTGGGGGGAGGGTTCCCTCGGTGAGCAGTTCTTC
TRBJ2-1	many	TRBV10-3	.	CAISEYNEQFF	TGTGCCATCAGTGAGTACAATGAGCAGTTCTTC
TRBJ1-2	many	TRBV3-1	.	CASSRGSALGYTF	TGTGCCAGCAGCCGCGGTTCGGCCCTAGGCTACACCTTC
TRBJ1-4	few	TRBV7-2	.	CASSLRQREKLFF	TGTGCCAGCAGCCTGAGACAACGGGAAAAACTGTTTTTT
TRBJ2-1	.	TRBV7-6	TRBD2	CASSSPFRGGNEQFF	TGTGCCAGCAGCTCCCCTTTCCGCGGGGGAAATGAGCAGTTCTTC
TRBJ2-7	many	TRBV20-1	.	CSAPRREQYF	TGCAGTGCCCCACGGCGCGAGCAGTACTTC
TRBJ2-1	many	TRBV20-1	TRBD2	CSARGVGTSGKDEQFF	TGCAGTGCTAGAGGGGTCGGGACTAGCGGGAAGGATGAGCAGTTCTTC
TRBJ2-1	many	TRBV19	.	CASSIDMGNPYNEQFF	TGTGCCAGTAGTATAGATATGGGGAACCCCTACAATGAGCAGTTCTTC
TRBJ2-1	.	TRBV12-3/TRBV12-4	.	CTSSLVLGASEQFF	TGTACCAGCAGTTTAGTCCTGGGGGCCAGTGAGCAGTTCTTC
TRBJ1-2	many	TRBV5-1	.	CASSRLSATGGYGYTF	TGCGCCAGCAGCCGCCTCAGCGCGACCGGTGGCTATGGCTACACCTTC
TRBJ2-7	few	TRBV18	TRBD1	CASSQMTGQADSYEQYF	TGTGCCAGCTCACAAATGACAGGACAGGCCGACTCCTACGAGCAGTACTTC
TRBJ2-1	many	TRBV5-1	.	CASRYGSGSGNNEQFF	TGCGCCAGCAGGTATGGTTCCGGGAGTGGAAACAATGAGCAGTTCTTC
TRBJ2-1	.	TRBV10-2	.	CASTNWDNEQFF	TGCGCCAGCACAAACTGGGACAATGAGCAGTTCTTC
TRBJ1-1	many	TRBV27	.	CASTNPGRGVTEAFF	TGTGCCAGCACCAATCCGGGACGGGGGGTCACTGAAGCTTTCTTT
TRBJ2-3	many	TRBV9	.	CASSAERLASTDTQYF	TGTGCCAGCAGCGCAGAACGACTGGCGAGCACAGATACGCAGTATTTT
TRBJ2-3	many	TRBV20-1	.	CSAPLQATQYF	TGCAGTGCGCCGCTACAGGCTACGCAGTATTTT
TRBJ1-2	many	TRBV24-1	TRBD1	CATSEPRQGAHGYTF	TGTGCCACCAGTGAACCTAGACAGGGGGCTCATGGCTACACCTTC
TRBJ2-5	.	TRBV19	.	CASGPSARARETQYF	TGTGCCAGTGGCCCTTCGGCGCGAGCCAGGGAGACCCAGTACTTC
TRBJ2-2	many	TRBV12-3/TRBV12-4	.	CASSTYRDTGELFF	TGTGCCAGCAGTACTTACAGGGACACCGGGGAGCTGTTTTTT
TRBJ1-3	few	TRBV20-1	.	CSARGNGNTIYF	TGCAGTGCTAGGGGTAACGGAAACACCATATATTTT
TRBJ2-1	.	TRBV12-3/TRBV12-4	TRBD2	CASRKAGTSSRGYEQFF	TGTGCCAGCAGGAAAGCCGGGACTAGCTCACGAGGGTATGAGCAGTTCTTC
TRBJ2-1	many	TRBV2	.	CASARDSSYNEQFF	TGTGCCAGCGCGCGGGATAGCTCCTACAATGAGCAGTTCTTC
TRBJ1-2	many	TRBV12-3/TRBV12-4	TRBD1	CASSLRDRARGGYTF	TGTGCCAGCAGTCTCCGGGACAGGGCCCGGGGTGGCTACACCTTC
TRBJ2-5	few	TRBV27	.	CASLQETQYF	TGTGCCAGTCTTCAAGAGACCCAGTACTTC